This TCR beta chain comes out of a study of T cell responses to AZD1222 COVID-19 vaccine. In the study overall: Doses given second, at about 4 or about 12 weeks, were pooled. Points from the study as a whole: Most donors were white British and more were female, and clonal diversity was possibly underestimated. Seropositive AZD1222 recipients at baseline numbered only five or six.

Using immunoSEQ multiplex PCR, the repertoire was profiled, and TCRdb retains in-frame clones only, with some absent. The repertoire consists of some 40,000 clones, with around 80% occurring once and the leading ten covering 3% to 5%. The germline gives CDR1 MNHEY, CDR2 SVGAGI. Trimming stripped 2 bases from V and 7 bases from J, with 12 bases between. The CDR3 extends over 14 amino acids. Details on this clone: Its antigen is still unknown.

The source was peripheral blood, collected on day 0 of AZD1222 vaccination. The receptor was derived from an adult in good health. V and J are TRBV6-5 and TRBJ2-1, with D unresolved. The CDR3 nucleotides read TGTGCCAGCAGTTACGACATCTTAGGGAATGAGCAGTTCTTC. Translation gives CASSYDILGNEQFF.